The clone carrying this TCR beta chain has only a few counts. Its antigen is not identified. This specimen belongs to a study of identical twins. General study findings and limits: High-abundance cord blood beta clonotypes had fewer insertions; memory repertoires showed none.

A universal primer site arose from template switching, and cDNA bore unique molecular identifiers. One entry per CDR3 protein, called by TCRdb with MiXCR from the 5' RACE reads. The table has roughly 1,500,000 distinct CDR3 sequences, around a third seen once. The CDR3 length is 17 residues. CDR1 and CDR2 from the germline V gene are MGHDK and SYGVNS. The trim removed 6 bases at V and 3 bases at J, leaving 12 bases unmatched. Sequenced input: cord blood. The chain recombines TRBV25-1 with TRBJ2-1; 9 positions agree with TRBD2. This TCR came from a newborn girl in good health. CDR3 DNA sequence: TGTGCCAGCAGCTCCTGGGCGGGGGGGCCAAACTACAATGAGCAGTTCTTC. Protein sequence: CASSSWAGGPNYNEQFF. The full variable domain, rest sourced from reference TRBV25-1 and TRBJ2-1, is EADIYQTPRYLVIGTGKKITLECSQTMGHDKMYWYQQDPGMELHLIHYSYGVNSTEKGDLSSESTVSRIRTEHFPLTLESARPSHTSQYLCASSSWAGGPNYNEQFFGPGTRLTVL.